Presented here are 21 T cell receptor beta chains from one specimen sequenced in a study of cytomegalovirus exposure and HLA in healthy donors. The PCR employed 60 Vbeta primers together with 13 Jbeta primers. TCRdb's table, derived via immunoSEQ multiplex PCR, lists solely in-frame clones and lacks some. Among around 160,000 clones listed, nearly 80% were seen once. The sample taken for sequencing was PBMCs. These receptors all come from a man aged 50-60 years in good health and CMV-seropositive.

V gene TRBV2 combines with J gene TRBJ2-7, with TRBD2 matching 9 bases. Per the germline V gene, CDR1 is SNHLY and CDR2 is FYNNEI. The junction had 5 bases not matched to a gene; V was cut back by 3 bases and J by 2 bases. The CDR3 contains 15 residues. The CDR3 protein is CASSDPLAGAYEQYV. The CDR3, as DNA: TGTGCCAGCAGTGATCCCTTAGCGGGGGCCTACGAGCAGTACGTC.

Notes on this clone: Other DNA variants within this sample encode the same CDR3. The DNA for the CDR3 is TGTGCCAGCAGCCAGGGGAATCAGCCCCAGCATTTT. Translating it yields CASSQGNQPQHF. This rearrangement joins TRBV6-5 to TRBJ1-5; D possibly corresponds to TRBD1 (6 bases). The CDR3 totals 12 residues. V gave up 6 bases and J gave up 4 bases, with 7 bases separating them. Germline CDR1 reads MNHEY; CDR2 reads SVGAGI.

This sequence joins TRBV9 and TRBJ2-6; 8 bases are a match to TRBD2. CDR3 length: 16 residues. Germline V gene data show CDR1 as SGDLS and CDR2 as YYNGEE. The junction had 7 bases not matched to a gene; V was cut back by 4 bases and J by 4 bases. The CDR3 here is CASSRGGLSGANVLTF. The CDR3 region has the DNA TGTGCCAGCAGCCGCGGGGGGTTATCGGGGGCCAACGTCCTGACTTTC.

V gene TRBV4-3 combines with J gene TRBJ1-5, with 9 nucleotides matching TRBD1. The CDR3 covers 14 residues. Unmatched junction bases numbered 3, after V lost 4 bases and J lost 5 bases. Germline CDR1 reads LGHNA; CDR2 reads YSLEER. The CDR3 sequence: CASSRTGGDQPQHF. In DNA form, the CDR3 reads TGCGCCAGCAGCCGAACAGGGGGCGATCAGCCCCAGCATTTT.

This chain uses TRBV13 with TRBJ1-2, with 8 bases identical to TRBD1. Germline loops: CDR1 PRHDT, CDR2 FYEKMQ (reference sequence). CDR3 size: 14 residues. Trimming took 4 bases from V and 4 from J; bases not matched to a gene: 5. The CDR3 here is CASSWGQEIYGYTF. In DNA, the CDR3 is TGTGCCAGCAGCTGGGGACAGGAGATCTATGGCTACACCTTC.

This chain connects TRBV13 to TRBJ1-2; 9 bases are a match to TRBD1. Germline V gene data show CDR1 as PRHDT and CDR2 as FYEKMQ (reference sequence). V was pared by 5 bases and J by 2 bases, with 12 bases of the junction left unmatched. This CDR3 contains 17 residues. The DNA of the CDR3 is TGTGCCAGCAGCGGCTACGGGACAGGGTCAGGCAACTATGGCTACACCTTC. This translates into CASSGYGTGSGNYGYTF.

The rearrangement links TRBV6-6 to TRBJ2-7, with 11 bases identical to TRBD2. The CDR3 covers 13 residues. Germline V gives CDR1 MNHNY, CDR2 SVGAGI (reference sequence). V lost 5 bases, J lost 6 bases, and 3 bases stayed unmatched. CDR3: CASSRGLAVEQYF. Here the CDR3 DNA reads TGTGCCAGCAGTCGGGGACTAGCGGTCGAGCAGTACTTC.

The chain uses TRBV5-1 and TRBJ1-1; 8 bases align to TRBD1. From germline, CDR1 is SGHRS and CDR2 YFSETQ. After removal of 1 base from V and 5 bases from J, the junction contained 4 bases not matched to a gene. The length of the CDR3 is 14 residues. CDR3 DNA: TGCGCCAGCAGCTTGCAGGGGGCGAGAACTGAAGCTTTCTTT. This translates into CASSLQGARTEAFF.

CDR3 nucleotide sequence: TGTGCCTGGAGTTTTACTAGCGGGGGGTCGGAGACCCAGTACTTC. Translated: CAWSFTSGGSETQYF. The V and J genes are TRBV30 and TRBJ2-5, with 12 bases that match TRBD2. The CDR3 totals 15 residues. Germline CDR1 GTSNPN, CDR2 SVGIG (reference sequence). The V and J ends lost 2 bases and 5 bases, in that order; junction bases with no gene match: 6.

This clone appeared a few times. V usage is TRBV27 and J usage is TRBJ1-2; no reliable D call. This CDR3 is built from 13 residues. V gave up 6 bases and J gave up 6 bases, with 14 bases separating them. Germline V gene lookup returns CDR1 MNHEY and CDR2 SMNVEV (reference sequence). Here the CDR3 DNA reads TGTGCCAGCAGCCCCCACCCTGCGGATGGCTACACCTTC. It translates to CASSPHPADGYTF.

J is TRBJ2-2 and V is TRBV15; TRBD1 agrees at 8 bases. Germline-derived CDR1 and CDR2 are LNHNV and YYDKDF (reference sequence). This CDR3 contains 15 residues. J lost 4 bases, V lost 3 bases, and 4 bases had no gene match. CDR3 sequence: CATSSRGRGTGELFF. The CDR3 bases are TGTGCCACCAGCAGCAGGGGGCGCGGCACCGGGGAGCTGTTTTTT. The full variable domain, completed using reference TRBV15 and TRBJ2-2, is DAMVIQNPRYQVTQFGKPVTLSCSQTLNHNVMYWYQQKSSQAPKLLFHYYDKDFNNEADTPDNFQSRRPNTSFCFLDIRSPGLGDTAMYLCATSSRGRGTGELFFGEGSRLTVL.

V is TRBV6-5 and J is TRBJ1-5, with D unresolved. Trimming took off 2 bases at V and 2 bases at J, with 10 bases between the two ends. CDR1 is MNHEY, CDR2 SVGAGI, per germline. The CDR3 extends over 15 amino acids. The DNA of the CDR3 is TGTGCCAGCAGTTACGATACCGGAGGCAATCAGCCCCAGCATTTT. It translates to CASSYDTGGNQPQHF.

This clone was counted a single time. The chain carries TRBV5-8 and TRBJ1-5; a possible D gene is TRBD1 (6 bases). Germline CDR1 reads SGHTS; CDR2 reads YDEGEE. The CDR3 totals 17 residues. Trimming left V 7 bases short and J 2 bases short, with 22 bases between. The CDR3 DNA reads as TGTGCCAGCCTTGACGTCCTACAGGGAACGGGCAATCAGCCCCAGCATTTT. This gives the protein CASLDVLQGTGNQPQHF. Variable domain in full (rest from reference TRBV5-8 and TRBJ1-5): EAGVTQSPTHLIKTRGQQATLRCSPISGHTSVYWYQQALGLGLQFLLWYDEGEERNRGNFPPRFSGRQFPNYSSELNVNALELEDSALYLCASLDVLQGTGNQPQHFGDGTRLSIL.

The chain joins TRBV7-9 to TRBJ2-5, with D perhaps TRBD2 (6 bases). The CDR3 runs 16 residues. The germline gives CDR1 SEHNR, CDR2 FQNEAQ (reference sequence). The V end was cut by 3 bases, the J end by 3 bases, with 17 bases between. The CDR3: CASSFSRDRGEETQYF. CDR3 DNA sequence: TGTGCCAGCAGCTTTTCCCGGGACCGCGGGGAAGAGACCCAGTACTTC.

This chain links TRBV7-6 with TRBJ2-3, with 11 bases lining up with TRBD1. Germline V CDR1 and CDR2: SGHVS, FNYEAQ. This CDR3 spans 20 amino acids. The trim removed 2 bases at V and 1 base at J, leaving 14 bases unmatched. The CDR3 reads CASSLFSAGGTGGGTDTQYF. The CDR3 DNA sequence: TGTGCCAGCAGCTTATTCTCCGCGGGGGGGACAGGGGGTGGCACAGATACGCAGTATTTT.

The rearrangement uses TRBV2 and TRBJ2-5, with 9 bases fitting TRBD2. The germline V gene has CDR1 SNHLY and CDR2 FYNNEI. The CDR3 covers 13 residues. V dropped 6 bases and J dropped 4; count of bases not matched to a gene: 3. CDR3 region: CASSGSGGETQYF. In nucleotides, the CDR3 is TGTGCCAGCAGCGGTAGCGGGGGAGAGACCCAGTACTTC.

This sequence joins TRBV7-9 and TRBJ2-1, with TRBD1 matching 9 bases. Per the germline V gene, CDR1 is SEHNR and CDR2 is FQNEAQ (reference sequence). J lost 8 bases, V lost 5 bases, and 10 bases had no gene match. This CDR3 comprises 15 residues. The CDR3 loop is CASSRGQGGVDEQFF. Written as DNA, the CDR3 is TGTGCCAGCAGCCGGGGACAGGGTGGGGTGGATGAGCAGTTCTTC.

The CDR3: CASSETEGSGAPEQYV. DNA for the CDR3: TGTGCCAGCAGTGAAACAGAGGGTAGCGGGGCCCCCGAGCAGTACGTC. The chain couples TRBV6-1 to TRBJ2-7; 8 nucleotides align to TRBD2. CDR1 is MNHNS, CDR2 SASEGT, per germline. This CDR3 is 16 amino acids long. Trimming at V came to 2 bases and at J to 6 bases, leaving 12 bases not matched to a gene.

This clone was seen more than once but under ten times. The chain links TRBV27 to TRBJ1-1; TRBD1 matches 7 bases. The CDR3 consists of 14 residues. CDR1 MNHEY and CDR2 SMNVEV come from the germline V gene (reference sequence). Trimming at V came to 3 bases and at J to 3 bases, leaving 4 bases not matched to a gene. The CDR3 reads CASSLTGRHTEAFF. The CDR3 DNA sequence: TGTGCCAGCAGTTTGACAGGGAGACACACTGAAGCTTTCTTT.

The V and J genes are TRBV5-4 and TRBJ2-3; D remains ambiguous. Trimming removed 2 bases at V and 0 bases at J, with 13 bases between. Per the germline V gene, CDR1 is SGHNT and CDR2 is YYREEE (reference sequence). The length of the CDR3 is 16 residues. CDR3 sequence (DNA): TGTGCCAGCAGCTTCTTGGGCAGTACTAGCACAGATACGCAGTATTTT. Its translation: CASSFLGSTSTDTQYF.

The V gene is TRBV27, the J gene TRBJ2-7; D possibly corresponds to TRBD1 (6 bases). The ends were cut back, 2 bases at V and 1 base at J, with 12 bases in the middle. The CDR3 is 15 amino acids. CDR1 is MNHEY and CDR2 is SMNVEV in the germline V gene (reference sequence). In DNA, the CDR3 is TGTGCCAGCAGTTTAGGCCCGGACAGTTCCTACGAGCAGTACGTC. It yields the protein CASSLGPDSSYEQYV.